These 23 T cell receptor beta chains originate from one sample sequenced in a study of blood T cell repertoires in COVID-19. This table comes from immunoSEQ multiplex PCR, and its TCRdb copy is limited to in-frame clones, with some not included. The table shows 30,000 to 35,000 clones, with nearly 90% occurring only once. The material sequenced was peripheral blood. These receptors all come from a man older than 75 with acute or convalescent COVID-19.

The chain couples TRBV28 to TRBJ2-7; weak D call: TRBD1 (6 bases). V was cut by 6 bases and J by 5 bases, with 20 bases left in between. There are 15 residues in the CDR3. CDR1 is MDHEN and CDR2 is SYDVKM in the germline V gene. The CDR3 protein is CASSLGGQGPHEQYF. The CDR3 coding sequence is TGTGCCAGCAGCCTAGGGGGTCAGGGCCCGCACGAGCAGTACTTC.

This chain joins TRBV6-1 and TRBJ2-7; D is undetermined. This CDR3 comprises 13 residues. V lost 3 bases and J 3 bases, leaving 9 bases between the germline ends. Germline V gene data show CDR1 as MNHNS and CDR2 as SASEGT. The CDR3 nucleotides read TGTGCCAGCAGTGACCCCGCCAGCTACGAGCAGTACTTC. Its protein is CASSDPASYEQYF.

CDR3 sequence (DNA): TGCGCCAGCAGCTCCAATGCCCTAACCTACAATGAGCAGTTCTTC. Its protein is CASSSNALTYNEQFF. The rearrangement joins TRBV5-1 to TRBJ2-1; D gene unclear. Germline CDR1 SGHRS, CDR2 YFSETQ. The length of the CDR3 is 15 residues. With 3 bases removed from V and 2 bases from J, the gap between germline ends came to 12 bases.

The count of this clone is one. This chain connects TRBV4-1 to TRBJ2-7; D might be TRBD2 (6 bases). Germline lookup yields CDR1 MGHRA and CDR2 YSYEKL. V lost 1 base and J 5 bases, leaving 15 bases between the germline ends. The CDR3 is 15 residues long. Written as DNA, the CDR3 is TGCGCCAGCAGCCAAGTTAACGGAGGGTTCGACGAGCAGTACTTC. Translating it yields CASSQVNGGFDEQYF.

The V gene is TRBV5-5, the J gene TRBJ1-4; D not resolved. The V gene's germline CDR1 is SGHKS and CDR2 YYEKEE (reference sequence). Trimming pared 4 bases from V and 3 bases from J, leaving 13 bases between. This CDR3 comprises 15 residues. The CDR3 loop is CASSPLERANEKLFF. The DNA of the CDR3 is TGTGCCAGCAGCCCCCTCGAACGAGCTAATGAAAAACTGTTTTTT.

This clone was counted a few times. The CDR3 reads CASSLAGQGLGVAFF. Written as DNA, the CDR3 is TGTGCCAGCAGTTTGGCGGGACAGGGTTTAGGTGTAGCTTTCTTT. The V and J genes are TRBV27 and TRBJ1-1; 9 nucleotides align to TRBD1. V gave up 3 bases and J gave up 10 bases; unmatched junction bases: 12. The CDR3 totals 15 residues. Germline CDR1 MNHEY, CDR2 SMNVEV (reference sequence).

The chain couples TRBV2 to TRBJ1-6, with D tentatively TRBD1 (6 bases). Trimming stripped 6 bases from V and 3 bases from J, with 6 bases between. The CDR3 is 13 residues long. The germline V gene has CDR1 SNHLY and CDR2 FYNNEI. CDR3 coding DNA: TGTGCCAGCAGAGGGGGCTATAATTCACCCCTCCACTTT. Its protein product is CASRGGYNSPLHF.

This clone occurred a few times. The chain has TRBV4-1 and TRBJ2-5, with 9 bases identical to TRBD2. Per the germline V gene, CDR1 is MGHRA and CDR2 is YSYEKL. Trimming took 3 bases from V and 4 from J; bases not matched to a gene: 6. The CDR3 totals 15 residues. The CDR3 spells CASSQRLLAGETQYF. The CDR3 DNA reads as TGCGCCAGCAGCCAGAGACTACTAGCGGGAGAGACCCAGTACTTC.

The CDR3 DNA follows: TGTGCCAGCAGCCGGGACAGGGTGTCAGATACGCAGTATTTT. It encodes CASSRDRVSDTQYF. This rearrangement joins TRBV7-2 to TRBJ2-3, with 9 nucleotides matching TRBD1. Germline values: CDR1 SGHTA, CDR2 FQGNSA. CDR3 length: 14 amino acids. V was clipped by 5 bases and J by 4 bases; unmatched bases: 4.

The chain is built from TRBV5-1 and TRBJ2-3, with 10 bases that match TRBD2. Germline-derived CDR1 and CDR2 are SGHRS and YFSETQ. This CDR3 region has 16 residues. J lost 5 bases, V lost 0 bases, and 6 bases had no gene match. CDR3 nucleotides: TGCGCCAGCAGCTTGGGAAGCGGGAGGGCCAGAGATACGCAGTATTTT. Encoded protein: CASSLGSGRARDTQYF. The full variable domain, rest sourced from reference TRBV5-1 and TRBJ2-3, is KAGVTQTPRYLIKTRGQQVTLSCSPISGHRSVSWYQQTPGQGLQFLFEYFSETQRNKGNFPGRFSGRQFSNSRSEMNVSTLELGDSALYLCASSLGSGRARDTQYFGPGTRLTVL.

V gene TRBV5-4 combines with J gene TRBJ2-7; TRBD2 agrees at 9 bases. The CDR3 is made up of 15 amino acids. V trimming: 0 bases; J trimming: 1 base; junction bases outside the gene matches: 2. Germline V lookup: CDR1 SGHNT, CDR2 YYREEE (reference sequence). The DNA for the CDR3 is TGTGCCAGCAGCTTGGGACTAGCGGAATCCTACGAGCAGTACTTC. Its protein is CASSLGLAESYEQYF.

The gene calls are TRBV6-5 and TRBJ2-7; 8 bases align to TRBD1. The J segment lost 2 bases and the V segment lost 8 bases, leaving 5 bases of the junction unmatched. The V gene's germline CDR1 is MNHEY and CDR2 SVGAGI. This CDR3 comprises 13 residues. Here the CDR3 reads CASLKQGAYEQYF. The DNA of the CDR3 is TGTGCCAGCTTAAAACAGGGGGCCTACGAGCAGTACTTC.

CDR3 region: CATSRKRGGQSNEKLFF. DNA for the CDR3: TGTGCCACCAGCAGAAAAAGAGGGGGTCAATCTAATGAAAAACTGTTTTTT. The genes are TRBV15 and TRBJ1-4, with D perhaps matching TRBD1 (6 bases). The CDR3 is made up of 17 amino acids. The ends were cut back, 2 bases at V and 3 bases at J, with 16 bases in the middle. Germline CDR1 reads LNHNV; CDR2 reads YYDKDF (reference sequence).

The gene calls are TRBV24-1 and TRBJ2-1; 10 bases agree with TRBD2. After removal of 4 bases from V and 9 bases from J, the junction contained 17 bases not matched to a gene. This CDR3 contains 18 residues. The V gene's germline CDR1 is KGHDR and CDR2 SFDVKD. The CDR3 DNA reads TGTGCCACCAGTGACAAAGTTACCGGGACTAGCGCCTCCCGTGAGCAGTTCTTC. Encoded protein: CATSDKVTGTSASREQFF.

The V gene is TRBV6-5, the J gene TRBJ1-4; a possible D gene is TRBD1 (6 bases). CDR3 length: 15 amino acids. V was shortened by 0 bases and J by 6 bases, with 11 bases between the two germline ends. Germline-derived CDR1 and CDR2 are MNHEY and SVGAGI. CDR3 sequence (DNA): TGTGCCAGCAGTTACTCGACGACAGGTGATGAAAAACTGTTTTTT. Translating it yields CASSYSTTGDEKLFF.

The chain has TRBV7-6 and TRBJ2-7; the D gene is possibly TRBD2 (5 bases). The CDR3 length is 13 residues. Germline lookup yields CDR1 SGHVS and CDR2 FNYEAQ. Trimming shortened V by 5 bases and J by 0 bases, and 8 bases separated the two germline ends. CDR3 bases: TGTGCCAGCAGCGGAGGTCCCTCCTACGAGCAGTACTTC. This sequence encodes CASSGGPSYEQYF.

The gene calls are TRBV6-5 and TRBJ1-5; 7 bases are a match to TRBD1. V was clipped by 8 bases and J by 3 bases; unmatched bases: 10. Germline CDR1 and CDR2: MNHEY and SVGAGI. The CDR3 contains 15 residues. The CDR3 DNA reads TGTGCCAGCCAGTGTACAGGGGAGATCAATCAGCCCCAGCATTTT. Protein product: CASQCTGEINQPQHF.

This chain links TRBV6-5 with TRBJ1-2; 9 nucleotides line up with TRBD1. The trim removed 0 bases at V and 5 bases at J, leaving 4 bases unmatched. Per the germline V gene, CDR1 is MNHEY and CDR2 is SVGAGI. There are 15 residues in the CDR3. The CDR3 protein is CASSYSGQGEYGYTF. The CDR3 DNA sequence: TGTGCCAGCAGTTACTCGGGACAGGGTGAATATGGCTACACCTTC.

The chain employs TRBV18 and TRBJ2-7, with D tentatively TRBD2 (6 bases). Germline-derived CDR1 and CDR2 are KGHSH and LQKENI. The CDR3 is 18 amino acids. Trimming shortened V by 3 bases and J by 5 bases, and 26 bases separated the two germline ends. This CDR3 is CASSPNREAWGTVHEQYF. The CDR3 bases are TGTGCCAGCTCACCTAACCGCGAGGCGTGGGGGACTGTCCACGAGCAGTACTTC.

This clone has a handful of counts. Being one base from a much bigger clone, this may be a read error. The V call is TRBV7-2, the J call TRBJ2-7; TRBD2 agrees at 7 bases. Germline CDR1 reads SGHTA; CDR2 reads FQGNSA. This CDR3 region has 16 residues. CDR3 sequence reads: CASSLAWGGGGYEQYF. Written as DNA, the CDR3 is TGTGCCAGCAGCCTAGCTTGGGGGGGTGGGGGGTACGAGCAGTACTTC.

The chain carries TRBV6-5 and TRBJ2-5, with D possibly being TRBD1 (6 bases). Germline V gene sequence: CDR1 MNHEY, CDR2 SVGAGI. This CDR3 is 14 amino acids long. Trimming left V 5 bases short and J 5 bases short, with 15 bases between. CDR3 protein: CASSISGVGETQYF. The CDR3 nucleotides are TGTGCCAGCAGTATATCAGGGGTGGGTGAGACCCAGTACTTC.

This chain connects TRBV28 to TRBJ2-2, with TRBD1 matching 8 bases. The ends lost 4 bases at V and 7 bases at J; junction bases unmatched: 8. Germline V gives CDR1 MDHEN, CDR2 SYDVKM. This CDR3 comprises 15 residues. For the CDR3, the DNA is TGTGCCAGCAGTTCCGGGACAGGTAGTAACGGGGAGCTGTTTTTT. It specifies CASSSGTGSNGELFF.

This rearrangement joins TRBV28 to TRBJ2-2, with 13 bases identical to TRBD2. CDR1 is MDHEN and CDR2 is SYDVKM in the germline V gene. The J segment lost 6 bases and the V segment lost 5 bases, leaving 6 bases of the junction unmatched. The CDR3 contains 16 residues. The CDR3 nucleotides are TGTGCCAGCAGTACACGACTAGCGGGAGGACCCGGGGAGCTGTTTTTT. Translation gives CASSTRLAGGPGELFF.